Included here is one T cell receptor (beta chain) sequence, with context. Antigen unknown. All of the donors resided in Nashville, Tennessee, and each was a Caucasian adult. The sample is drawn from a study of shared clonotypes between healthy human individuals. Findings and caveats of the study: Since donors were few, the genetic and exposure-history diversity represented was limited.

The CDR3 is made up of 17 amino acids. Germline CDR1 MNHEY, CDR2 SMNVEV (reference sequence). The junction had 17 bases not matched to a gene; V was cut back by 5 bases and J by 7 bases. Scientists sequenced DNA from unsorted PBMC on ten immunoSEQ deep assay plates. TCRdb's table, derived via immunoSEQ multiplex PCR, lists solely in-frame clones and lacks some. This sample carries hundreds of thousands of clones, around 76% of them seen once, and the ten largest clones take about 12%. The V gene is TRBV27, the J gene TRBJ2-1, with 7 bases lining up with TRBD2. The source of this sequence is a woman between 35 and 50 years old in good health. Some clones in this sample may be carry-over from other donors' samples. What was sequenced was PBMCs. CDR3 bases: TGTGCCAGCAGTCCTCTTGTGGGGAGGGCCGCAAGGAATGAGCAGTTCTTC. This encodes CASSPLVGRAARNEQFF.